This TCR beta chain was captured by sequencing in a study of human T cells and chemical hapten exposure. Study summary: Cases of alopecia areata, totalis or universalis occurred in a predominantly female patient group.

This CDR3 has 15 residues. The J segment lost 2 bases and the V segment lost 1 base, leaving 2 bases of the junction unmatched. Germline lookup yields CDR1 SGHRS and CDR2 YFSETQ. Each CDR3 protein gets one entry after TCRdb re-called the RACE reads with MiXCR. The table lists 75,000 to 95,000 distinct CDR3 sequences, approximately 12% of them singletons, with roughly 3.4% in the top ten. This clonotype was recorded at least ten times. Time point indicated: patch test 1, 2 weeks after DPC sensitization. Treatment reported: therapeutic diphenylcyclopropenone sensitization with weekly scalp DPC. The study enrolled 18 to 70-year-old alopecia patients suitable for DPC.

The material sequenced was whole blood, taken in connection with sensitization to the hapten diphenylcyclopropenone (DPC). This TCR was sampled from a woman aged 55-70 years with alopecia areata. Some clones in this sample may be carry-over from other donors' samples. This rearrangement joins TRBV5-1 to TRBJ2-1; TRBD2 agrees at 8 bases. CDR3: CASSLTGGPYNEQFF. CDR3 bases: TGCGCCAGCAGCTTGACGGGGGGGCCCTACAATGAGCAGTTCTTC.